Below, one TCR beta chain is given with its context. Its antigen remains unidentified. No base quality information exists; no much larger clone differs at one position. These data belong to a study of blood T cell repertoires in COVID-19 (dated by TCRdb to 2020 to 2022). Looking at the study overall: Collaborator samples came from the United States, Italy and Spain and covered acute and convalescent phases of COVID-19. HLA class I and class II types, where available, came from metadata supplied by the sample provider rather than from assay-based typing. Deeply sampled blood TCRbeta repertoires from subjects exposed to, actively infected with, or recovered from COVID-19 were included in the dataset. The repertoires were made available in a free public database intended to serve as a resource for research on the immune response to SARS-CoV-2. The prospective study material was composed of cDNA or gDNA derived from T cells, B-cell-depleted T cells, or PBMCs. A de-identified subject ID, COVID-19 status, age in years and sex were almost always included in the sample metadata. Samples came from the ongoing ImmuneRACE study (first 160 participants) plus 1,254 subjects from 6 global collaborators.

Results the study describes overall, beyond this receptor: How much clinical and demographic metadata was included differed by source and by participant, and the metadata was provided uncurated.

TCRbeta CDR3 regions were amplified from genomic DNA by means of the immunoSEQ Assay, a bias-controlled multiplex PCR. In the paper's pipeline: Within the assay, amplification of reference gene primers was used to estimate how many nucleated cells each sample contained. Sequence reads were collapsed and filtered to measure the absolute abundance of every unique TCRbeta CDR3 rearrangement. For each sample, productive Simpson clonality was calculated by taking the square root of Simpson's diversity index across productive rearrangements. TCRdb obtained this table from immuneACCESS and retained in-frame rearrangements with V and J assigned. These tables miss some clones; where compared with another copy, unresolved V genes account for less than half of the shortfall, and the remainder is unexplained. V, J and clone size derive from that table, while D and trimming were established from the DNA sequence. In this sample the table shows roughly 430,000 clones, roughly 90% of which occur a single time. Approximately 2% of the sample comes from the top ten.

For CDR1 and CDR2, the germline V gene lists SGHRS and YFSETQ. From its cysteine to its phenylalanine, the CDR3 spans 17 amino acids. Only the CDR3 region is kept as DNA, spanning 51 bases read in frame from base 1. The V end gives up 1 base and the J end 6 bases, leaving 10 bases in the junction not matched to a gene. Participants in the prospective study were aged roughly 18 to 100 years, lived in some 24 United States geographic areas, and enrolled through a virtual design. To assign participants to cohorts, the prospective study relied on clinical history that participants themselves reported in a screening survey and a study questionnaire. In the prospective study, mobile phlebotomists collected whole blood, serum and a nasopharyngeal or oropharyngeal swab from each participant. Over a roughly 2-month period, participants in the prospective study had the option of providing additional blood draws and questionnaires. Before DNA extraction, prospective study blood samples were shipped either frozen or at room temperature.

The receptor chain draws on TRBV5-1 and TRBJ1-4; 9 bases in the middle match TRBD1. Sequencing was done on a sample of PBMCs or T cells enriched from blood (not recorded which). The TCR originated in a woman aged 40 to 55 with acute COVID-19. The DNA reads TGCGCCAGCAGCTTGACAACAGGGGGCGCGGGAGATGAAAAACTGTTTTTT. Its protein reads: CASSLTTGGAGDEKLFF. The full variable domain, completed from the reference TRBV5-1 and TRBJ1-4 proteins outside the CDR3, reads KAGVTQTPRYLIKTRGQQVTLSCSPISGHRSVSWYQQTPGQGLQFLFEYFSETQRNKGNFPGRFSGRQFSNSRSEMNVSTLELGDSALYLCASSLTTGGAGDEKLFFGSGTQLSVL.